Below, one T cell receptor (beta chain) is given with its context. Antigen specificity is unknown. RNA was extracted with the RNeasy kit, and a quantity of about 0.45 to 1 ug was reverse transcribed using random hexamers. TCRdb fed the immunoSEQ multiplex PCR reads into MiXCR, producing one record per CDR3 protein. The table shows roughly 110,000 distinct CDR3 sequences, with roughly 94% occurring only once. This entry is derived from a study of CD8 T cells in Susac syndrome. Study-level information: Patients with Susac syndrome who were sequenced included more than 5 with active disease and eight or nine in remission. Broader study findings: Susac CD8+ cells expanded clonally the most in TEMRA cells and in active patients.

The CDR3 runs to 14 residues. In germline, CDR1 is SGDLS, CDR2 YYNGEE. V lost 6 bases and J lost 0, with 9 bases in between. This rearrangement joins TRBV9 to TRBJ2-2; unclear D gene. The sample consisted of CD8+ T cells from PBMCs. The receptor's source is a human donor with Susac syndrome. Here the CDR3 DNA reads TGTGCCAGCAAGGATTCCACGAACACCGGGGAGCTGTTTTTT. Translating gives CASKDSTNTGELFF.